This T cell receptor beta chain stems from a study of control samples from healthy donors and cancer patients. The data were produced by immunoSEQ multiplex PCR, yet TCRdb's version contains in-frame clones alone and is incomplete. The table records approximately 140,000 clones, about 90% of them present only once. V lost 2 bases, J lost 7 bases, and 18 bases lay in between. Germline CDR1 is LNHDA and CDR2 is SQIVND (reference sequence). The CDR3 is 16 residues long. The J gene is TRBJ1-5, the V gene TRBV19; the D gene is possibly TRBD1 (5 bases). This TCR was recovered from a man younger than 30 in good health. Sequenced: blood. The CDR3 DNA sequence: TGTGCCAGTAGTATAATTAGGGACGGGCCAGACCAGCCCCAGCATTTT. This gives the protein CASSIIRDGPDQPQHF.